The sample holds one count of the clone carrying this TCR beta chain. The Seattle patients, enrolled during active infection, were followed longitudinally. This specimen belongs to a study of blood T cell repertoires in COVID-19. Across the whole study: Researchers got acute and convalescent COVID-19 samples from the United States, Italy and Spain. Sources were T cells, B-cell-depleted T cells, or PBMCs; the material itself was cDNA or gDNA.

Original handling: Nucleated cell counts were estimated from reference gene primer amplification. Profiling relied on immunoSEQ multiplex PCR, and the TCRdb table lists in-frame clones only, not all of them. That table furnishes V, J and clone size, whereas the DNA furnished D and trimming. This sample has hundreds of thousands of clones, with less than 90% found just once. The V gene's germline CDR1 is KGHSH and CDR2 LQKENI. The CDR3 loop spans 15 amino acids. Between the trimmed V and J ends, which lost 3 bases and 4 bases, there was a span of 13 bases. The TCR sequence derives from a woman aged 70-85 years with COVID-19, enrolled during active disease. The sample consisted of peripheral blood. The rearrangement joins TRBV18 to TRBJ2-1; the D gene is possibly TRBD2 (6 bases). DNA of the CDR3: TGTGCCAGCTCACCCGTGGGACTTTCGTACAATGAGCAGTTCTTC. It is translated as CASSPVGLSYNEQFF.